The 17 T cell receptor beta chains below were found in one sample sequenced in a study of Ad26.COV2.S vaccination and SARS-CoV-2 variants. This table comes from immunoSEQ multiplex PCR, and its TCRdb copy is limited to in-frame clones, with some not included. The table has 250,000 or so clones, roughly 87% seen once. The treatment was: 15 to 20 received Ad26.COV2.S at low or high dose, single or two shots; roughly five received placebo; per-sample allocation not given. Material that was analyzed had been drawn on day 63 after the first vaccine or placebo injection. Sequencing used peripheral blood, obtained in a trial of Ad26.COV2.S vaccine versus placebo. These receptors were obtained from a person aged 18-65 years who received the Ad26.COV2.S COVID-19 vaccine or a placebo.

The chain couples TRBV9 to TRBJ2-3; no reliable D call. The CDR3 length is 15 residues. Trimming left V 0 bases short and J 2 bases short, with 10 bases between. The germline V gene has CDR1 SGDLS and CDR2 YYNGEE. CDR3 nucleotides: TGTGCCAGCAGCGTAGCTGAGCGTTCCACAGATACGCAGTATTTT. Its protein is CASSVAERSTDTQYF.

The rearrangement joins TRBV27 to TRBJ2-3; no clear D. Trimming removed 6 bases from V and 0 bases from J, with 13 bases in between. Germline V lookup: CDR1 MNHEY, CDR2 SMNVEV (reference sequence). The CDR3 spans 15 residues. CDR3 sequence reads: CASRGKLPSTDTQYF. CDR3 DNA: TGTGCCAGCAGGGGGAAGCTCCCCAGCACAGATACGCAGTATTTT.

The chain joins TRBV6-2 or TRBV6-3 to TRBJ1-2; TRBD1 is a possible D gene (5 bases). The CDR3 is made up of 14 amino acids. The V gene's germline CDR1 is MNHEY and CDR2 SVGEGT. V was trimmed by 3 bases and J by 8 bases, leaving 16 bases between them. The CDR3 sequence is CASSYDLGRDGYTF. CDR3 sequence (DNA): TGTGCCAGCAGTTATGACCTGGGACGAGACGGCTACACCTTC.

The V and J genes are TRBV18 and TRBJ2-3; the D gene is possibly TRBD1 (6 bases). Germline V CDR1 and CDR2: KGHSH, LQKENI. This CDR3 comprises 15 residues. V was trimmed by 2 bases and J by 2 bases, leaving 11 bases between them. The CDR3 spells CASSPGTFSTDTQYF. In DNA form, the CDR3 reads TGTGCCAGCTCACCAGGGACATTTTCCACAGATACGCAGTATTTT.

The chain is built from TRBV20-1 and TRBJ1-1; tentative D call: TRBD1 (6 bases). The CDR3 is 11 amino acids. Germline CDR1 reads DFQATT; CDR2 reads SNEGSKA (reference sequence). The V end was cut by 7 bases, the J end by 1 base, with 7 bases between. The CDR3 sequence is CSVGQNTEAFF. The CDR3 DNA reads TGCAGTGTGGGACAGAACACTGAAGCTTTCTTT.

The CDR3: CASSQDFGGGELFF. The CDR3 DNA reads as TGCGCCAGCAGCCAAGATTTCGGGGGCGGGGAGCTGTTTTTT. The chain joins TRBV4-3 to TRBJ2-2; TRBD2 is a possible D gene (6 bases). V was clipped by 0 bases and J by 7 bases, with 9 bases between them. This CDR3 spans 14 amino acids. Germline lookup yields CDR1 LGHNA and CDR2 YSLEER.

A word on this clone: This sample includes further DNA sequences coding for the same CDR3. The chain has TRBV9 and TRBJ2-2; tentative D call: TRBD1 (6 bases). The CDR3 runs 15 residues. The V and J ends lost 0 bases and 2 bases respectively, with 8 bases between them. Germline V CDR1 and CDR2: SGDLS, YYNGEE. This CDR3 reads CASSVAGGNTGELFF. CDR3 bases: TGTGCCAGCAGCGTAGCTGGGGGCAACACCGGGGAGCTGTTTTTT. The variable domain in full, completed from reference TRBV9 and TRBJ2-2, reads DSGVTQTPKHLITATGQRVTLRCSPRSGDLSVYWYQQSLDQGLQFLIQYYNGEERAKGNILERFSAQQFPDLHSELNLSSLELGDSALYFCASSVAGGNTGELFFGEGSRLTVL.

The gene calls are TRBV28 and TRBJ2-1; D remains ambiguous. CDR1 MDHEN and CDR2 SYDVKM come from the germline V gene. The germline V and J ends were trimmed by 6 bases and 12 bases, with 15 bases remaining between them. CDR3 size: 12 residues. The CDR3 DNA is TGTGCCAGCAGCCCTACCCCGTGGGGGCAGTTCTTC. It specifies CASSPTPWGQFF.

This chain links TRBV30 with TRBJ2-7; no clear D. This CDR3 comprises 13 residues. The germline CDR1 and CDR2 sequences are GTSNPN and SVGIG (reference sequence). The ends were cut back, 3 bases at V and 4 bases at J, with 13 bases in the middle. CDR3 DNA: TGTGCCTGGAGCTCCCCCCCGAGGTACGAGCAGTACTTC. As protein: CAWSSPPRYEQYF.

A single count supports this clone. This chain connects TRBV4-2 to TRBJ2-4; 13 nucleotides match TRBD2. Germline V gives CDR1 LGHNA, CDR2 YNFKEQ. CDR3 length equals 20 residues. The J segment lost 2 bases and the V segment lost 0 bases, leaving 10 bases of the junction unmatched. CDR3 coding DNA: TGTGCCAGCAGCCAAGATCGACTAGCGGGAGGCTTGTTACCCAAAAACATTCAGTACTTC. It codes for CASSQDRLAGGLLPKNIQYF.

In its sample, this clone was seen a few times. The genes are TRBV4-1 and TRBJ1-3, with no clear D. The length of the CDR3 is 16 residues. Between the trimmed V and J ends, which lost 0 bases and 0 bases, there was a span of 9 bases. Germline values: CDR1 MGHRA, CDR2 YSYEKL. CDR3 DNA sequence: TGCGCCAGCAGCCAAGAGGACCCGAGCTCTGGAAACACCATATATTTT. This gives the protein CASSQEDPSSGNTIYF.

The gene calls are TRBV29-1 and TRBJ2-1; D unclear. The germline CDR1 and CDR2 sequences are SQVTM and ANQGSEA. This CDR3 has 18 residues. The germline V and J ends were trimmed by 1 base and 6 bases, with 25 bases remaining between them. The CDR3 loop reads CSVEGGLLDGFPGNEQFF. CDR3 sequence (DNA): TGCAGCGTTGAAGGCGGTCTCCTGGACGGTTTTCCGGGCAATGAGCAGTTCTTC.

The chain links TRBV6-6 to TRBJ1-2; 9 bases are a match to TRBD1. Germline V lookup: CDR1 MNHNY, CDR2 SVGAGI (reference sequence). V dropped 3 bases and J dropped 2; count of bases not matched to a gene: 4. CDR3 length: 15 amino acids. CDR3: CASSYRTGDNYGYTF. The CDR3 region has the DNA TGTGCCAGCAGTTATAGGACAGGGGACAACTATGGCTACACCTTC.

The rearrangement links TRBV13 to TRBJ1-1, with no clear D. CDR1 is PRHDT, CDR2 FYEKMQ, per germline (reference sequence). The length of the CDR3 is 14 residues. V lost 1 base to trimming and J lost 7 bases, with 13 bases between them. CDR3 sequence: CASSLAADLYEAFF. The CDR3 DNA sequence: TGTGCCAGCAGCTTAGCGGCAGACCTTTATGAAGCTTTCTTT.

The chain recombines TRBV7-2 with TRBJ1-5, with TRBD1 identical over 7 bases. V trimming: 6 bases; J trimming: 7 bases; junction bases outside the gene matches: 12. Germline CDR1 is SGHTA and CDR2 is FQGNSA. The CDR3 contains 15 residues. The CDR3 sequence is CASSKTGQGVQPQHF. CDR3 DNA: TGTGCCAGCAGTAAGACTGGGCAGGGGGTGCAGCCCCAGCATTTT.

V gene TRBV11-2 combines with J gene TRBJ1-6; D unclear. This CDR3 has 16 amino acids. The ends were cut back, 1 base at V and 6 bases at J, with 13 bases in the middle. CDR1 and CDR2 from the germline V gene are SGHAT and FQNNGV. The CDR3 here is CASSLVSPRTNSPLHF. For the CDR3, the DNA is TGTGCCAGCAGCTTAGTAAGCCCTAGGACTAATTCACCCCTCCACTTT.

The V and J genes are TRBV4-2 and TRBJ2-6; D is possibly TRBD1 or TRBD2 (5 bases each). The germline CDR1 and CDR2 sequences are LGHNA and YNFKEQ. CDR3 length: 20 residues. V lost 4 bases, J lost 0 bases, and 22 bases lay in between. The CDR3 here is CASSPLGEGRSASGANVLTF. CDR3 DNA: TGTGCCAGCAGCCCACTGGGCGAGGGGCGCAGCGCCTCTGGGGCCAACGTCCTGACTTTC.